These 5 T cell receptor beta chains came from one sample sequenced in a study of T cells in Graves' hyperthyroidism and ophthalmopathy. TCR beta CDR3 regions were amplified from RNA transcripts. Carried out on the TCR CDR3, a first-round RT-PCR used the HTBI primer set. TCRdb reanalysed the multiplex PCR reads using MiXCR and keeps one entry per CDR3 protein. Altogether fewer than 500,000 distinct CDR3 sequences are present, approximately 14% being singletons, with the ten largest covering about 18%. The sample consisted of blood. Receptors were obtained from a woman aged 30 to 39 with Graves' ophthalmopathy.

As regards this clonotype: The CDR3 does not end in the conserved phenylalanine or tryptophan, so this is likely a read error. CDR3 sequence reads: CAISEPTGLAGQFTDTQYS. Written as DNA, the CDR3 is TGTGCCATCAGTGAGCCCACAGGACTAGCGGGCCAATTCACAGATACGCAGTATTCT. The genes are TRBV10-3 and TRBJ2-3, with TRBD2 matching 11 bases. J was trimmed by 2 bases and V by 2 bases; bases with no gene match: 12. Germline-derived CDR1 and CDR2 are ENHRY and SYGVKD. This CDR3 comprises 19 residues.

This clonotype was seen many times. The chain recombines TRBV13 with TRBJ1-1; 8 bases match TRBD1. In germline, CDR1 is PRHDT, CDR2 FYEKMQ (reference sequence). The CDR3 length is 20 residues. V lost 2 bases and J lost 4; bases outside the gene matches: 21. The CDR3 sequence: CASSLYSPEVSRQGFTEAFF. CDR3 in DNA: TGTGCCAGCAGCTTATACTCTCCGGAGGTCAGTAGACAGGGGTTCACTGAAGCTTTCTTT.

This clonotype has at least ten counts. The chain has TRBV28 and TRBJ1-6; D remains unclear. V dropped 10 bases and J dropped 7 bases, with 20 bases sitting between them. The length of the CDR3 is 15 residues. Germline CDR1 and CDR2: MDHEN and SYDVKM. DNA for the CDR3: TGTGCCACCACCCAATTAGGACGGAAAAATTCACCCCTCCACTTT. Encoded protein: CATTQLGRKNSPLHF. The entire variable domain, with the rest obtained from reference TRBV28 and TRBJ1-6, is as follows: DVKVTQSSRYLVKRTGEKVFLECVQDMDHENMFWYRQDPGLGLRLIYFSYDVKMKEKGDIPEGYSVSREKKERFSLILESASTNQTSMYLCATTQLGRKNSPLHFGNGTRLTVT.

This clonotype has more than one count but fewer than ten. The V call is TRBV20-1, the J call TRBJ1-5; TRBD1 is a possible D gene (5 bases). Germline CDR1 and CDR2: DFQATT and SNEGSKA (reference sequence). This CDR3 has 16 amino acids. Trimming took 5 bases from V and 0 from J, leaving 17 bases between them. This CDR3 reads CSAGGAQDYSNQPQHF. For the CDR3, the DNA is TGCAGTGCTGGCGGGGCACAGGACTATAGCAATCAGCCCCAGCATTTT.

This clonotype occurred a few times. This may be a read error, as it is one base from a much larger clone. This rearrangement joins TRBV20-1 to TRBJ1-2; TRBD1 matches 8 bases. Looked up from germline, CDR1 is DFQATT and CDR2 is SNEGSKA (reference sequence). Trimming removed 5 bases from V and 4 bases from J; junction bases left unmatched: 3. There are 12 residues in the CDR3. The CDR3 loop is CSAWTGTYGYTF. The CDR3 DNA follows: TGCAGTGCTTGGACAGGGACCTATGGCTACACCTTC.